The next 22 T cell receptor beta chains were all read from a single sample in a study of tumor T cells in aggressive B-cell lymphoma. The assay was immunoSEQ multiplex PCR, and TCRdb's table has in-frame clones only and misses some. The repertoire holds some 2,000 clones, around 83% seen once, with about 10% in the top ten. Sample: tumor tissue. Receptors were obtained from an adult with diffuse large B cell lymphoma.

The CDR3 reads CASSPGLAGDTQYF. The CDR3 region has the DNA TGTGCCAGCTCACCGGGACTAGCAGGGGATACGCAGTATTTT. The chain employs TRBV18 and TRBJ2-3; 9 nucleotides line up with TRBD2. V was clipped by 3 bases and J by 6 bases; unmatched bases: 4. The CDR3 runs to 14 residues. Germline V gene sequence: CDR1 KGHSH, CDR2 LQKENI.

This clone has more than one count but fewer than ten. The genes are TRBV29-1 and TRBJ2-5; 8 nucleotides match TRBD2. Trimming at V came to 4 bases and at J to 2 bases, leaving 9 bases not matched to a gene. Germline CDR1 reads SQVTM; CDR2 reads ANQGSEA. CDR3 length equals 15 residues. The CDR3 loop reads CSVVGRGALQETQYF. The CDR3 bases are TGCAGCGTTGTAGGGCGGGGGGCCCTTCAAGAGACCCAGTACTTC.

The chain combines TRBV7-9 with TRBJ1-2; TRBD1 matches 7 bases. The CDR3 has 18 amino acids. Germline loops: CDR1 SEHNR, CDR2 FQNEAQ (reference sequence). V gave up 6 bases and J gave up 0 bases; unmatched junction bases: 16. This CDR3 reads CASSRHLSLTGANYGYTF. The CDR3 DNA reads TGTGCCAGCAGTCGCCACCTCTCCCTAACAGGGGCTAACTATGGCTACACCTTC.

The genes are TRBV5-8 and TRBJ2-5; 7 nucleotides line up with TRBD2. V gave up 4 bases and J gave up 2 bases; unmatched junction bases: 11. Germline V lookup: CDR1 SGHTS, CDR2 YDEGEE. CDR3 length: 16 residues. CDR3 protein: CASSRGRGVSQETQYF. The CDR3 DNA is TGTGCCAGCAGCCGGGGTCGGGGGGTGAGTCAAGAGACCCAGTACTTC.

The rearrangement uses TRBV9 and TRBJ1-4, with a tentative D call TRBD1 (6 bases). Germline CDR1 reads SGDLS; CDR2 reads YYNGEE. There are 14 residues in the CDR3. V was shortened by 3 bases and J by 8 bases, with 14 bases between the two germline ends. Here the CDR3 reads CASSGTGNREKLFF. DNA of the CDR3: TGTGCCAGCAGCGGTACAGGGAATCGGGAAAAACTGTTTTTT. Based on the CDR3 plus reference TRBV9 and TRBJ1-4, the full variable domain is DSGVTQTPKHLITATGQRVTLRCSPRSGDLSVYWYQQSLDQGLQFLIQYYNGEERAKGNILERFSAQQFPDLHSELNLSSLELGDSALYFCASSGTGNREKLFFGSGTQLSVL.

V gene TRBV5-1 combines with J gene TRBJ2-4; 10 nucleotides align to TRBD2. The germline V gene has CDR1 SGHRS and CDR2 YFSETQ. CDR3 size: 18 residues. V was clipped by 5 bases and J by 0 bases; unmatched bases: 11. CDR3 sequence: CASRPGLARALAKNIQYF. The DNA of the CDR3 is TGCGCCAGCAGGCCGGGACTAGCGAGGGCGCTAGCCAAAAACATTCAGTACTTC.

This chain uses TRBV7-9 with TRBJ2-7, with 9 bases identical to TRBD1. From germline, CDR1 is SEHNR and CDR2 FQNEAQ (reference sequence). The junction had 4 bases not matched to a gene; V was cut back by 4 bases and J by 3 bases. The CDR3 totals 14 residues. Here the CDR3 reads CASSSGTGFYEQYF. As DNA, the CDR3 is TGTGCCAGCAGCTCCGGGACAGGGTTCTACGAGCAGTACTTC.

CDR3 residues: CASSLGGGGNTIYF. Written as DNA, the CDR3 is TGTGCCAGCAGCTTAGGAGGGGGCGGAAACACCATATATTTT. V is TRBV7-9 and J is TRBJ1-3; TRBD1 matches at 7 bases. CDR3 length equals 14 residues. After removal of 1 base from V and 4 bases from J, the junction contained 1 base not matched to a gene. Germline CDR1 reads SEHNR; CDR2 reads FQNEAQ (reference sequence).

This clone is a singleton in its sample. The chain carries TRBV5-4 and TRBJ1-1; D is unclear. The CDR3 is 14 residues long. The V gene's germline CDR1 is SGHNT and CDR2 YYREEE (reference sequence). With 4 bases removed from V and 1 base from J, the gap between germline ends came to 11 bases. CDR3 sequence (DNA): TGTGCCAGCAGCCTCGGGTCGAGGAACACTGAAGCTTTCTTT. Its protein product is CASSLGSRNTEAFF.

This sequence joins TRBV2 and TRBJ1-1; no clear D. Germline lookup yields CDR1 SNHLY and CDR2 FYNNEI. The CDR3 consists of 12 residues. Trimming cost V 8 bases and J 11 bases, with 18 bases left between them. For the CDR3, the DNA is TGTGCCAGCCGCTACGGGGTACGGTATGCTTTCTTT. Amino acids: CASRYGVRYAFF.

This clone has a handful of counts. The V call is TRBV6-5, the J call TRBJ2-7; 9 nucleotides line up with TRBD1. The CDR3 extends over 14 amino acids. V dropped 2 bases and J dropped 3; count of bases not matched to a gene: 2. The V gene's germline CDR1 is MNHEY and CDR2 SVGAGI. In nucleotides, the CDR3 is TGTGCCAGCAGTTACGGGACAGGGAACTACGAGCAGTACTTC. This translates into CASSYGTGNYEQYF.

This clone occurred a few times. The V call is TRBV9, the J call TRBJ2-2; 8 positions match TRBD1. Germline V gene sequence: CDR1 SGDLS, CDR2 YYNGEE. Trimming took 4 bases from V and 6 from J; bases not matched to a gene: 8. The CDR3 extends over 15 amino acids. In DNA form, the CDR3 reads TGTGCCAGCAGCAACGACGACAGGGGCCCCGGGGAGCTGTTTTTT. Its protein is CASSNDDRGPGELFF.

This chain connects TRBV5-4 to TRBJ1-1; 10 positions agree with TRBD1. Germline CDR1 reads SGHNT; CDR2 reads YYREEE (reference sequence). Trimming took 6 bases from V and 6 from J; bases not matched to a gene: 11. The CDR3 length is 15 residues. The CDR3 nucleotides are TGTGCCAGCAACGATCGGGGACAGGGGTTCTCTGAAGCTTTCTTT. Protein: CASNDRGQGFSEAFF. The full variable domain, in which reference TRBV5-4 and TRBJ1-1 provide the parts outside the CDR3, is ETGVTQSPTHLIKTRGQQVTLRCSSQSGHNTVSWYQQALGQGPQFIFQYYREEENGRGNFPPRFSGLQFPNYSSELNVNALELDDSALYLCASNDRGQGFSEAFFGQGTRLTVV.

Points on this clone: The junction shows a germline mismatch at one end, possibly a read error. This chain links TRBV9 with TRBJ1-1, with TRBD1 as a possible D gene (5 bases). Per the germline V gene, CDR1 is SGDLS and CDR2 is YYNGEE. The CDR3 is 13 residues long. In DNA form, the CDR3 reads TGTGCCAGCAGCGTCGACAGCACATCTGAAGTTTTCTTT. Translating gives CASSVDSTSEVFF. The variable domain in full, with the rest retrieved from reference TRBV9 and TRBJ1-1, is DSGVTQTPKHLITATGQRVTLRCSPRSGDLSVYWYQQSLDQGLQFLIQYYNGEERAKGNILERFSAQQFPDLHSELNLSSLELGDSALYFCASSVDSTSEVFFGQGTRLTVV.

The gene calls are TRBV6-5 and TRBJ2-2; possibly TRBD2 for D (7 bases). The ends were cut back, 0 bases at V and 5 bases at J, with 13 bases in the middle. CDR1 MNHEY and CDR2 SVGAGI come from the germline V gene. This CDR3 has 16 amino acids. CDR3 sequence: CASSYSSGGATGELFF. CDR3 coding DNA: TGTGCCAGCAGTTACTCGAGTGGGGGGGCGACCGGGGAGCTGTTTTTT.

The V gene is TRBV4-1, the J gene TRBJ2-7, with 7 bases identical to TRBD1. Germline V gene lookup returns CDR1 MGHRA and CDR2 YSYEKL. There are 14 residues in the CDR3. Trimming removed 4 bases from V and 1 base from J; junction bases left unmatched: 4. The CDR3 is CASSPRDRSYEQYF. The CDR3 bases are TGCGCCAGCAGCCCCCGGGACAGATCCTACGAGCAGTACTTC.

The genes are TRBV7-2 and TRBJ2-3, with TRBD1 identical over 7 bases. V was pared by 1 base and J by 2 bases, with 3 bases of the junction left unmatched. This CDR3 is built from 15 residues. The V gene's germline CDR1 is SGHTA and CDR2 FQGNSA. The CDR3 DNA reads TGTGCCAGCAGCTTAGTGGGACAGATCACAGATACGCAGTATTTT. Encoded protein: CASSLVGQITDTQYF.

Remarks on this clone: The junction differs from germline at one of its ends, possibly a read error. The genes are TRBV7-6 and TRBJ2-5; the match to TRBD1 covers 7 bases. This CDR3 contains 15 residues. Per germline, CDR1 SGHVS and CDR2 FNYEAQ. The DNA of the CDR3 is TGTGCCAGCAGCTTAGTAGGGACAGTGCAAGAGACTCAGTACTTC. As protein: CASSLVGTVQETQYF.

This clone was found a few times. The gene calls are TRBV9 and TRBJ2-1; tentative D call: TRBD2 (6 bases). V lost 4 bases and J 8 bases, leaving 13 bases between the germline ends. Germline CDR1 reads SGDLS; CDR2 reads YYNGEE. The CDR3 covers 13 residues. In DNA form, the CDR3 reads TGTGCCAGCAGCTTGGGGTCGGGAGATGAGCAGTTCTTC. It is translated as CASSLGSGDEQFF.

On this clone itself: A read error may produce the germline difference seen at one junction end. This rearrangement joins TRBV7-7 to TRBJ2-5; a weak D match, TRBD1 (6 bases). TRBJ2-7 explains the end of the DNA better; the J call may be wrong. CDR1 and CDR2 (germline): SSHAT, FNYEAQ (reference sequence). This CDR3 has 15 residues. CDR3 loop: CASSLGVDSSYEQYF. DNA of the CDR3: TGTGCTAGCAGCCTTGGCGTGGACAGCTCCTACGAGCAGTACTTC.

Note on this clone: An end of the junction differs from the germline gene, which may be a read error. The DNA for the CDR3 is TGCGCCAGCAGCCGCCTTTGGGGGGAAGGAGATACACAGTATTTT. It yields the protein CASSRLWGEGDTQYF. The chain carries TRBV4-1 and TRBJ2-3, with D possibly TRBD2 on 6 matching bases. Germline V gives CDR1 MGHRA, CDR2 YSYEKL. The CDR3 contains 15 residues.

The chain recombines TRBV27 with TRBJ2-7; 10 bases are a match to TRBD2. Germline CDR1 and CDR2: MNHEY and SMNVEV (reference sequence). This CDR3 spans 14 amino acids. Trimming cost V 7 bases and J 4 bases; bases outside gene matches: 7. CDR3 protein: CASKRTSGAYEQYF. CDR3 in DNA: TGTGCCAGCAAGCGGACTAGCGGTGCTTACGAGCAGTACTTC.